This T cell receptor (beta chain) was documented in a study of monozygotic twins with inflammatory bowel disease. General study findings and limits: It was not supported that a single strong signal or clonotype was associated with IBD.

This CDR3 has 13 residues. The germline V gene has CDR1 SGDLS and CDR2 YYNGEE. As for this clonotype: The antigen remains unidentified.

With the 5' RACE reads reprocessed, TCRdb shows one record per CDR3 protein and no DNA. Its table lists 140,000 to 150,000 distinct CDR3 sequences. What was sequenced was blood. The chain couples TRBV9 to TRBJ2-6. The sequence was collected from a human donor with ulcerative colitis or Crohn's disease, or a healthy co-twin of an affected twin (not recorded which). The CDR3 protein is CASRGSGANVLTF. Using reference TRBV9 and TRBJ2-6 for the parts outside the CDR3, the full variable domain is DSGVTQTPKHLITATGQRVTLRCSPRSGDLSVYWYQQSLDQGLQFLIQYYNGEERAKGNILERFSAQQFPDLHSELNLSSLELGDSALYFCASRGSGANVLTFGAGSRLTVL.